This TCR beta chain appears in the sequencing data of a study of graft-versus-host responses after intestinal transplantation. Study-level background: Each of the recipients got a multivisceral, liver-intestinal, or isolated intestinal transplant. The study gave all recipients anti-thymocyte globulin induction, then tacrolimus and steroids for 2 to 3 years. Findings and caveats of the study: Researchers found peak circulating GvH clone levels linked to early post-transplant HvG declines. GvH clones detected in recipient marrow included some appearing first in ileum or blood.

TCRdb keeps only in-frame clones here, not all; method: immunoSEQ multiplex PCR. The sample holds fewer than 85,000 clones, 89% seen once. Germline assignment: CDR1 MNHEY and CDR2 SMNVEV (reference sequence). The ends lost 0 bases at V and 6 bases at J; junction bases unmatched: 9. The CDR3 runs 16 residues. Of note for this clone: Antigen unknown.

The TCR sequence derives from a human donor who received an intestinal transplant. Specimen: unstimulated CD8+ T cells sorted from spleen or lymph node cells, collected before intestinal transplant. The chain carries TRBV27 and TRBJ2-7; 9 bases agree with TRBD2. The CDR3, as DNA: TGTGCCAGCAGTTTATCGATTGGGCTAGCGGGGAGCGAGCAGTACTTC. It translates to CASSLSIGLAGSEQYF.